A selection of T cell receptor beta chains follows, all from one sample in a study of cytomegalovirus exposure and HLA in healthy donors. The data were produced by immunoSEQ multiplex PCR, yet TCRdb's version contains in-frame clones alone and is incomplete. The sample lists about 180,000 clones, 79% occurring once. Sequences were obtained from PBMCs. Receptors were obtained from a woman aged 40 to 50 in good health and CMV-seronegative. Each CDR3 is given with its conserved first and last residue. D genes are given only for firm matches. Size is stated for part of the rows, as once, few or many counts, or as a class when the clone is expanded.

d_call: NA
j_call: TRBJ2-7
v_call: TRBV30
clone_size: NA
cdr3_nt: TGTGCCTGGAGTGTACGGGTGTACGAGCAGTACTTC
cdr3_aa: CAWSVRVYEQYF

d_call: TRBD2
j_call: TRBJ2-3
v_call: TRBV13
clone_size: once
cdr3_nt: TGTGCCAGCAGCTTACTAGCGGGAGGGTCGGATACGCAGTATTTT
cdr3_aa: CASSLLAGGSDTQYF

d_call: TRBD2
j_call: TRBJ2-3
v_call: TRBV5-1
clone_size: NA
cdr3_nt: TGCGCCAGCAGCTTGGGGACTAGCGGAGATACGCAGTATTTT
cdr3_aa: CASSLGTSGDTQYF

d_call: TRBD1
j_call: TRBJ2-5
v_call: TRBV28
clone_size: once
cdr3_nt: TGTGCCAGCAGTTTCAGGGGGCAGTGGCAAGAGACCCAGTACTTC
cdr3_aa: CASSFRGQWQETQYF

d_call: NA
j_call: TRBJ2-7
v_call: TRBV5-1
clone_size: NA
cdr3_nt: TGCGCCAGCAGCTTGGACCCCGCGGGGGCCTCCTACGAGCAGTACTTC
cdr3_aa: CASSLDPAGASYEQYF

d_call: NA
j_call: TRBJ1-1
v_call: TRBV4-2
clone_size: NA
cdr3_nt: TGTGCCAGCAGCCAAGAAAGGTCGGGCGGGATCACTGAAGCTTTCTTT
cdr3_aa: CASSQERSGGITEAFF

d_call: NA
j_call: TRBJ2-3
v_call: TRBV27
clone_size: NA
cdr3_nt: TGTGCTATCGAGGGCACAGATACGCAGTATTTT
cdr3_aa: CAIEGTDTQYF

d_call: NA
j_call: TRBJ2-4
v_call: TRBV28
clone_size: NA
cdr3_nt: TGTGCCAGCGAAGGAGCAGGGCTAGCCAAAAACATTCAGTACTTC
cdr3_aa: CASEGAGLAKNIQYF

d_call: NA
j_call: TRBJ2-1
v_call: TRBV7-2
clone_size: once
cdr3_nt: TGTGCCAGCAGCTTAGTTGGGCGGGAAGAACGGTTCTTC
cdr3_aa: CASSLVGREERFF

d_call: NA
j_call: TRBJ2-1
v_call: TRBV9
clone_size: NA
cdr3_nt: TGTGCCAGCAGCACCTTAATGGGGGGAGAGAGTTTGGCCTTGCAGTTCTTC
cdr3_aa: CASSTLMGGESLALQFF

d_call: NA
j_call: TRBJ2-5
v_call: TRBV7-2
clone_size: NA
cdr3_nt: TGTGCCAGCAGCCAGATCAGGGGATCGGAGACCCAGTACTTC
cdr3_aa: CASSQIRGSETQYF

d_call: NA
j_call: TRBJ1-6
v_call: TRBV5-1
clone_size: once
cdr3_nt: TGCGCCAGCAGCTTGGCCGGAGGGGAATGGTCACCCCTCCACTTT
cdr3_aa: CASSLAGGEWSPLHF

d_call: NA
j_call: TRBJ1-5
v_call: TRBV10-3
clone_size: NA
cdr3_nt: TGTGCCATCAGCCAGGGGCTAGAGGGCAATCAGCCCCAGCATTTT
cdr3_aa: CAISQGLEGNQPQHF

d_call: NA
j_call: TRBJ2-2
v_call: TRBV29-1
clone_size: NA
cdr3_nt: TGCAGCGTTGAGTACGCGGCCACCGGGGAGCTGTTTTTT
cdr3_aa: CSVEYAATGELFF

d_call: TRBD1
j_call: TRBJ1-2
v_call: TRBV9
clone_size: NA
cdr3_nt: TGTGCCAGCAGCGCGGCCCCGGGTGTGGGCTCCACAGGGGGCCGGGGCTACACCTTC
cdr3_aa: CASSAAPGVGSTGGRGYTF

d_call: NA
j_call: TRBJ2-5
v_call: TRBV29-1
clone_size: few
cdr3_nt: TGCAGCGTCGAGGTTGGCAGTTCCCAAGAGACCCAGTACTTC
cdr3_aa: CSVEVGSSQETQYF

d_call: NA
j_call: TRBJ2-2
v_call: TRBV9
clone_size: NA
cdr3_nt: TGTGCCAGCAGCGTATCGTCGGGAACCGGGGAGCTGTTTTTT
cdr3_aa: CASSVSSGTGELFF

d_call: NA
j_call: TRBJ2-5
v_call: TRBV5-1
clone_size: NA
cdr3_nt: TGCGCCAGCAGCCAAGGGGGTGAAGAGACCCAGTACTTC
cdr3_aa: CASSQGGEETQYF

d_call: TRBD2
j_call: TRBJ2-1
v_call: TRBV14
clone_size: NA
cdr3_nt: TGTGCCAGCAGCCAAGGGCGAGCGGGGGGGTTTGAGCAGTTCTTC
cdr3_aa: CASSQGRAGGFEQFF

d_call: TRBD1
j_call: TRBJ1-1
v_call: TRBV4-1
clone_size: few
cdr3_nt: TGCGCCAGCAGCCAGGGAAGACAGGGTGGTTATAACACTGAAGCTTTCTTT
cdr3_aa: CASSQGRQGGYNTEAFF

d_call: NA
j_call: TRBJ2-2
v_call: TRBV9
clone_size: NA
cdr3_nt: TGTGCCAGCAGCGCTTCCCGGTCCGGCGGGGAGCTGTTTTTT
cdr3_aa: CASSASRSGGELFF

d_call: NA
j_call: TRBJ2-5
v_call: TRBV6-1
clone_size: NA
cdr3_nt: TGTGCCAGCAGTGAAGAGGCTAGCTGGGAGACCCAGTACTTC
cdr3_aa: CASSEEASWETQYF

d_call: NA
j_call: TRBJ2-5
v_call: TRBV29-1
clone_size: NA
cdr3_nt: TGCAGCGTTGTCGGGGGAGGTAGGGAGACCCAGTACTTC
cdr3_aa: CSVVGGGRETQYF

d_call: TRBD1
j_call: TRBJ2-5
v_call: TRBV5-4
clone_size: NA
cdr3_nt: TGTGCCAGCAGCTACACTACAGGGGTGGTAGAGACCCAGTACTTC
cdr3_aa: CASSYTTGVVETQYF

d_call: TRBD1
j_call: TRBJ2-7
v_call: TRBV15
clone_size: NA
cdr3_nt: TGTGCCACCAGCAGACCGGGACAGGGGGCGCGTGAGCAGTACTTC
cdr3_aa: CATSRPGQGAREQYF

d_call: TRBD2
j_call: TRBJ2-2
v_call: TRBV2
clone_size: NA
cdr3_nt: TGTGCCAGCGCGAAACTAGCGGGGGGGCCCCTGGGTACCGGGGAGCTGTTTTTT
cdr3_aa: CASAKLAGGPLGTGELFF

d_call: NA
j_call: TRBJ2-3
v_call: TRBV9
clone_size: NA
cdr3_nt: TGTGCCAGCAGCGTAACCGGGAGTCGGGGAGATACGCAGTATTTT
cdr3_aa: CASSVTGSRGDTQYF

d_call: NA
j_call: TRBJ2-2
v_call: TRBV6-1
clone_size: NA
cdr3_nt: TGTGCCAGCAGTGGCGGGGGGGAGCTGTTTTTT
cdr3_aa: CASSGGGELFF

d_call: TRBD1
j_call: TRBJ2-7
v_call: TRBV7-2
clone_size: NA
cdr3_nt: TGTGCCAGCAGCTTAGGGACAGGGAACTACGAGCAGTACTTC
cdr3_aa: CASSLGTGNYEQYF

d_call: TRBD1
j_call: TRBJ1-1
v_call: TRBV5-1
clone_size: NA
cdr3_nt: TGCGCCAGCAGCCTTCGGACAGGGGGGGCGAACACTGAAGCTTTCTTT
cdr3_aa: CASSLRTGGANTEAFF

d_call: NA
j_call: TRBJ2-3
v_call: TRBV19
clone_size: NA
cdr3_nt: TGTGCCAGTAGTTTGTTTGGGGGCCGCACAGATACGCAGTATTTT
cdr3_aa: CASSLFGGRTDTQYF

d_call: NA
j_call: TRBJ1-2
v_call: TRBV5-5
clone_size: NA
cdr3_nt: TGTGCCAGCAGCTCGCGGGGAGACTATGGCTACACCTTC
cdr3_aa: CASSSRGDYGYTF

d_call: NA
j_call: TRBJ2-3
v_call: TRBV5-1
clone_size: NA
cdr3_nt: TGCGCCAGCAGCTTTTCGGGCACAGATACGCAGTATTTT
cdr3_aa: CASSFSGTDTQYF

d_call: NA
j_call: TRBJ2-7
v_call: TRBV11-3
clone_size: NA
cdr3_nt: TGTGCCAGCAGCTTATCGGAGGTAACCCTCTACGAGCAGTACTTC
cdr3_aa: CASSLSEVTLYEQYF

d_call: NA
j_call: TRBJ2-7
v_call: TRBV10-2
clone_size: NA
cdr3_nt: TGCGCCAGCAGTGATACGGGGTTCTCCTACGAGCAGTACTTC
cdr3_aa: CASSDTGFSYEQYF

d_call: TRBD1
j_call: TRBJ2-7
v_call: TRBV29-1
clone_size: NA
cdr3_nt: TGCAGCGTGGACGGGACAGGATACTACGAGCAGTACTTC
cdr3_aa: CSVDGTGYYEQYF

d_call: TRBD1
j_call: TRBJ1-2
v_call: TRBV27
clone_size: NA
cdr3_nt: TGTGCCAGCAGTTTATCAGGCGCGGGACAGAACTATGGCTACACCTTC
cdr3_aa: CASSLSGAGQNYGYTF

d_call: NA
j_call: TRBJ1-5
v_call: TRBV6-5
clone_size: NA
cdr3_nt: TGTGCCAGCAGTCTATCAAGTTATCAGCCCCAGCATTTT
cdr3_aa: CASSLSSYQPQHF

d_call: NA
j_call: TRBJ1-2
v_call: TRBV4-1
clone_size: NA
cdr3_nt: TGCGCCAGCAGCCCAGTTGGGGCAATGGTCTATGGCTACACCTTC
cdr3_aa: CASSPVGAMVYGYTF

d_call: TRBD1
j_call: TRBJ2-3
v_call: TRBV11-2
clone_size: NA
cdr3_nt: TGTGCCAGCAGCCCCGGGACAGGCCTGTGGCAGTATTTT
cdr3_aa: CASSPGTGLWQYF

d_call: NA
j_call: TRBJ2-6
v_call: TRBV6-5
clone_size: few
cdr3_nt: TGTGCCAGCCAGACTGGGGCCAACGTCCTGACTTTC
cdr3_aa: CASQTGANVLTF

d_call: NA
j_call: TRBJ2-4
v_call: TRBV25-1
clone_size: NA
cdr3_nt: TGTGCCAGCAGTCTGTCCCAGGGGCGCGGCCAAAACATTCAGTACTTC
cdr3_aa: CASSLSQGRGQNIQYF

d_call: NA
j_call: TRBJ1-4
v_call: TRBV7-2
clone_size: NA
cdr3_nt: TGTGCCAGCAGCCTAGGCCAGTTTAATGAAAAACTGTTTTTT
cdr3_aa: CASSLGQFNEKLFF

d_call: NA
j_call: TRBJ2-7
v_call: TRBV7-9
clone_size: NA
cdr3_nt: TGTGCCAGCAGGCGCCCACCTCGTACGGACAGTGGCAACTACGAGCAGTACTTC
cdr3_aa: CASRRPPRTDSGNYEQYF

d_call: NA
j_call: TRBJ1-1
v_call: TRBV7-6
clone_size: few
cdr3_nt: TGTGCCACCAAAAGCACCGTAGGGGGCACTGAAGCTTTCTTT
cdr3_aa: CATKSTVGGTEAFF